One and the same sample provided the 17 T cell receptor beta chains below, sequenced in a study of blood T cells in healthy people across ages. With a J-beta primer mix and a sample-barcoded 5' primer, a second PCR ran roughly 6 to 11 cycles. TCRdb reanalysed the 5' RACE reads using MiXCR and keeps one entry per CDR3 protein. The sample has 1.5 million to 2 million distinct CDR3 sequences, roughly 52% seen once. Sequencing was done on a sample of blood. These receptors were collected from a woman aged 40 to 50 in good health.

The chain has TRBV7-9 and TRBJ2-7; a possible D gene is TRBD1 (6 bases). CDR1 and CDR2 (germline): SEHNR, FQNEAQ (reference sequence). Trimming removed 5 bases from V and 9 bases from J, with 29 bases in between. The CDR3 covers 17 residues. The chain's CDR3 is CASSRSETRDTTSRQYF. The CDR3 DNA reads TGTGCCAGCAGCCGTTCAGAAACCCGGGACACCACATCGAGGCAGTACTTC.

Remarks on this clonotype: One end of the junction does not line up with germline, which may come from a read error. CDR3 protein: CASSQDGKGGETLYF. As DNA, the CDR3 is TGTGCCAGCAGCCAAGATGGGAAGGGAGGGGAGACCCTGTACTTC. The chain employs TRBV4-2 and TRBJ2-5; 7 bases are a match to TRBD2. This CDR3 spans 15 amino acids. The germline gives CDR1 LGHNA, CDR2 YNFKEQ.

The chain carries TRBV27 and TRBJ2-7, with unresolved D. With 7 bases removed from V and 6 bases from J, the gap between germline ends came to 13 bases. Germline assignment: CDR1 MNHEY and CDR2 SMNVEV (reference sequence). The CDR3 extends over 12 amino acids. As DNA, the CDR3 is TGTGCCAGCACCTCACTCGGCGGCGAGCAGTACTTC. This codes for CASTSLGGEQYF.

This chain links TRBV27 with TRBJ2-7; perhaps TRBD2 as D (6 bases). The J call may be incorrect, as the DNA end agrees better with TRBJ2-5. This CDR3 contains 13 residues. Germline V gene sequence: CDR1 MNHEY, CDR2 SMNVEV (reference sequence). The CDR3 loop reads CASSHWEEETQYF. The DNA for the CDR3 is TGTGCCAGCAGTCACTGGGAGGAAGAGACCCAGTACTTC.

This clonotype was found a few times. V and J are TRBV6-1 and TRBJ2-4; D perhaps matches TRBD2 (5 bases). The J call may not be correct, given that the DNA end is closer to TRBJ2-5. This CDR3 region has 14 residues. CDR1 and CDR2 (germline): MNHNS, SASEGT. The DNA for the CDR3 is TGTGCCAGCAGTGTTCCCACTAGCCAAGAGACCCAGTACTTC. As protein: CASSVPTSQETQYF.

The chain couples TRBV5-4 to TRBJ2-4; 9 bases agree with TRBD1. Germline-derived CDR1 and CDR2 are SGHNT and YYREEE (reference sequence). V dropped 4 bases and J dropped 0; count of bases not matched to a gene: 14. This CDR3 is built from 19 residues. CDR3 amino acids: CASSPGQGSSVLAKNIQYF. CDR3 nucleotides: TGTGCCAGCAGCCCTGGACAGGGGTCATCCGTATTAGCCAAAAACATTCAGTACTTC.

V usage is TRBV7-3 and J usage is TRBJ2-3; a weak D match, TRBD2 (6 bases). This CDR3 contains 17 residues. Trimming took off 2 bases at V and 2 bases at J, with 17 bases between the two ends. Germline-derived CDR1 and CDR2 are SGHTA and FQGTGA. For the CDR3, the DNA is TGTGCCAGCAGCTTATGGGGCGGGGAGCTCACCACAGATACGCAGTATTTT. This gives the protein CASSLWGGELTTDTQYF.

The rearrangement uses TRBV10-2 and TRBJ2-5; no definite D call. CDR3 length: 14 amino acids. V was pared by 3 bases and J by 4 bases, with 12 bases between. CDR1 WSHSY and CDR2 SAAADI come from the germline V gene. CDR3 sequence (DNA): TGCGCCAGCAGTGATCCCCCGGTCGGAGAGACCCAGTACTTC. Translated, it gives CASSDPPVGETQYF.

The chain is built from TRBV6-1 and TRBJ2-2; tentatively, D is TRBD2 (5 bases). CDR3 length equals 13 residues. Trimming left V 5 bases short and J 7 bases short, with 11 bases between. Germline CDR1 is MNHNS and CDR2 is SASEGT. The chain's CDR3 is CASSRSGNGELFF. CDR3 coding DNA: TGTGCCAGCAGTCGGTCCGGGAACGGGGAGCTGTTTTTT.

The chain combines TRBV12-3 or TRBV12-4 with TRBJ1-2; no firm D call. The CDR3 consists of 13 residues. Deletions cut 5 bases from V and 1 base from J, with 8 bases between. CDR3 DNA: TGTGCCAGCAGTGTAATAGTTAACTATGGCTACACCTTC. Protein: CASSVIVNYGYTF.

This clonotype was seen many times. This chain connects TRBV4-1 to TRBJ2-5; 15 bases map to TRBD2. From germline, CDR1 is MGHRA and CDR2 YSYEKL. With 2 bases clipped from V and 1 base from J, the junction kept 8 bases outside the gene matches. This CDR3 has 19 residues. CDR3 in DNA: TGCGCCAGCAGCCAAACCGGGACTAGCGGGGGGAGCCCCCAAGAGACCCAGTACTTC. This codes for CASSQTGTSGGSPQETQYF.

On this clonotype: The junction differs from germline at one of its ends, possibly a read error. The CDR3: CCAKDRGLLETQYF. The CDR3, as DNA: TGCTGTGCTAAGGACAGGGGGCTTCTAGAGACCCAGTACTTC. The J gene is TRBJ2-5, the V gene TRBV20-1; 11 bases align to TRBD1. Germline V gene sequence: CDR1 DFQATT, CDR2 SNEGSKA (reference sequence). The CDR3 has 14 residues.

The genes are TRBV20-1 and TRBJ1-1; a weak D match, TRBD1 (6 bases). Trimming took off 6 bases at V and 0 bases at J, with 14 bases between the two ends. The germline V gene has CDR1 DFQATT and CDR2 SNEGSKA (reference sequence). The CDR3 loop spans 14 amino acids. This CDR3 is CSASKQGMNTEAFF. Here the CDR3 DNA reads TGCAGTGCGAGTAAACAGGGTATGAACACTGAAGCTTTCTTT.

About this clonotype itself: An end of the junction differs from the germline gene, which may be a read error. This chain's CDR3 is CASSPSASTKSIQYF. The CDR3 coding sequence is TGTGCCAGCAGCCCGTCGGCGAGCACCAAAAGCATTCAGTACTTC. This chain uses TRBV7-2 with TRBJ2-4; no reliable D call. CDR1 SGHTA and CDR2 FQGNSA come from the germline V gene. CDR3 length equals 15 residues.

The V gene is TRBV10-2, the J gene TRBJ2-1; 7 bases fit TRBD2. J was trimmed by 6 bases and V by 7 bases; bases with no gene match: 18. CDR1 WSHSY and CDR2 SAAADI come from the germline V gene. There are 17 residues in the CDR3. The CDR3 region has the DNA TGCGCCAGCAAAAGGGTAAAGCGCGGGGGACGGGTCAATGAGCAGTTCTTC. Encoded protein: CASKRVKRGGRVNEQFF.

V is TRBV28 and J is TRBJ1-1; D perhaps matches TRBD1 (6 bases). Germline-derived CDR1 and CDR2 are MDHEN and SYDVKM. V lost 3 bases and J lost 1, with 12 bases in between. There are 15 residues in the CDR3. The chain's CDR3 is CASSFAGRGNTEAFF. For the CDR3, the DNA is TGTGCCAGCAGTTTTGCCGGCAGGGGGAACACTGAAGCTTTCTTT.

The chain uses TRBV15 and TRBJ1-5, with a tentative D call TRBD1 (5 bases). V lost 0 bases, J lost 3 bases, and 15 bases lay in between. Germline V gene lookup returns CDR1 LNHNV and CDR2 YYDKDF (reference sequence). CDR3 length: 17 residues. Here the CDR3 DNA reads TGTGCCACCAGCAGAGATCTTTTCAGGGAGGACAATCAGCCCCAGCATTTT. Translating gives CATSRDLFREDNQPQHF.